This T cell receptor (beta chain) was found in a study of response to subunit inactivated influenza vaccine. Whole-study results and caveats: Researchers suggested that each seasonal influenza vaccination recruits few new T cells.

TCRdb reprocessed the RT-PCR reads with MiXCR, giving one entry per CDR3 protein. The repertoire holds roughly 550,000 distinct CDR3 sequences, 20% to 25% seen once, with roughly 2.8% in the top ten. This clonotype was observed a handful of times. The antigen is unknown. This same sample was also part of a study on T cells expressing NK-cell markers. That study adds: In generating TCR beta cDNA, 5'RACE template switching with UMIs was used. Beta-chain profiling covered CD3+CD56+NKG2C+, CD3+CD56+NKG2C- and CD3+CD56-NKG2C+ sorted subsets. It is unclear if expanded NKG2C-expressing clones target HCMV antigens.

The source was CD4+ T cells sorted from PBMCs, collected approximately 12 days after vaccination. The TCR was taken from a man aged 45-65 years who received an inactivated influenza vaccine.

The CDR3 protein is CASSQPSGGGTDTQYF. Here the CDR3 DNA reads TGTGCCAGCAGCCAACCAAGCGGGGGGGGCACAGATACGCAGTATTTT. The gene calls are TRBV4-2 and TRBJ2-3, with TRBD2 matching over 10 bases. The CDR3 loop spans 16 amino acids. V trimming: 2 bases; J trimming: 1 base; junction bases outside the gene matches: 3. The germline V gene encodes CDR1 LGHNA and CDR2 YNFKEQ.